Listed below are T cell receptor beta chains from one sample, sequenced in a study of T cell responses to AZD1222 COVID-19 vaccine. Only in-frame clones appear in the TCRdb table, and some are missing; sequencing was by immunoSEQ multiplex PCR. This table holds 150,000 to 200,000 clones, nearly 95% found once. The source was peripheral blood, collected on day 0 of AZD1222 vaccination. The receptor set was obtained from an adult in good health. CDR3s include the opening cysteine and the closing phenylalanine or tryptophan. The order of the fields is clone size, CDR3 length, J gene, D gene, V gene, CDR3 DNA, CDR3 protein. A D gene is named only where the DNA matches it firmly. Where a row states a size, it is once, few, many or the class of an expanded clone; other rows omit it.

clone size: NA; CDR3 length: 15; J gene: TRBJ2-3; D gene: TRBD1; V gene: TRBV5-1; CDR3 DNA: TGCGCCAGCAGCCCCTCGACAGGGGGCACAGATACGCAGTATTTT; CDR3 protein: CASSPSTGGTDTQYF
clone size: once; CDR3 length: 15; J gene: TRBJ2-2; D gene: NA; V gene: TRBV6-4; CDR3 DNA: TGTGCCAGCAGTGTGGAGGGCGGGAACACCGGGGAGCTGTTTTTT; CDR3 protein: CASSVEGGNTGELFF
clone size: NA; CDR3 length: 13; J gene: TRBJ2-7; D gene: NA; V gene: TRBV5-4; CDR3 DNA: TGTGCCAGCAGCCTGCCGACAGGTTACGAGCAGTACTTC; CDR3 protein: CASSLPTGYEQYF
clone size: NA; CDR3 length: 14; J gene: TRBJ1-1; D gene: NA; V gene: TRBV6-5; CDR3 DNA: TGTGCCAGCAGACCCGCCTACGGGAACACTGAAGCTTTCTTT; CDR3 protein: CASRPAYGNTEAFF
clone size: once; CDR3 length: 14; J gene: TRBJ1-1; D gene: NA; V gene: TRBV9; CDR3 DNA: TGTGCCAGCAGCGTAGCCTCGGGGAGCACTGAAGCTTTCTTT; CDR3 protein: CASSVASGSTEAFF
clone size: NA; CDR3 length: 15; J gene: TRBJ2-5; D gene: TRBD2; V gene: TRBV7-2; CDR3 DNA: TGTGCCAGCAGCCAGACTAGCGGGGGAGGGGAGACCCAGTACTTC; CDR3 protein: CASSQTSGGGETQYF
clone size: NA; CDR3 length: 14; J gene: TRBJ1-1; D gene: NA; V gene: TRBV28; CDR3 DNA: TGTGCCAGCAGTTTAGTACGCGTGAACACTGAAGCTTTCTTT; CDR3 protein: CASSLVRVNTEAFF
clone size: NA; CDR3 length: 14; J gene: TRBJ1-2; D gene: NA; V gene: TRBV18; CDR3 DNA: TGTGCCAGCTCACCAAGACAGACAAACTATGGCTACACCTTC; CDR3 protein: CASSPRQTNYGYTF
clone size: once; CDR3 length: 15; J gene: TRBJ1-1; D gene: NA; V gene: TRBV7-2; CDR3 DNA: TGTGCCAGCAGCCCCCTGGGGGGGAGGAACACTGAAGCTTTCTTT; CDR3 protein: CASSPLGGRNTEAFF
clone size: NA; CDR3 length: 15; J gene: TRBJ1-5; D gene: NA; V gene: TRBV11-2; CDR3 DNA: TGTGCCAGCAGCTTAGAAGGGGCCGAGGGTCAGCCCCAGCATTTT; CDR3 protein: CASSLEGAEGQPQHF
clone size: NA; CDR3 length: 13; J gene: TRBJ1-6; D gene: NA; V gene: TRBV12-3/TRBV12-4; CDR3 DNA: TGTGCCAGCAGTTTATCCTCAGTTGGAGCCCTCCACTTT; CDR3 protein: CASSLSSVGALHF